Listed here are 20 T cell receptor beta chains from one sample, sequenced in a study of shared clonotypes between healthy human individuals. Here immunoSEQ multiplex PCR was the method, and the copy in TCRdb shows in-frame clones only, minus some. The table lists approximately 2.4 million clones, roughly 95% of them singletons. Input material: naive CD4+ T cells sorted from blood. Documented subset: CD45RA+ positively selected. These receptors were obtained from a man between 18 and 35 years old in good health.

V gene TRBV6-6 combines with J gene TRBJ1-4, with TRBD1 identical over 7 bases. CDR1 is MNHNY and CDR2 is SVGAGI in the germline V gene (reference sequence). CDR3 length: 14 residues. J was trimmed by 7 bases and V by 8 bases; bases with no gene match: 10. CDR3 in DNA: TGTGCCAGCGTGGGACAGTCGGCGGGTGAAAAACTGTTTTTT. As protein: CASVGQSAGEKLFF.

This chain uses TRBV10-3 with TRBJ1-1; D gene ambiguous. This CDR3 has 13 residues. Germline values: CDR1 ENHRY, CDR2 SYGVKD. The V and J ends lost 2 bases and 8 bases respectively, with 12 bases between them. For the CDR3, the DNA is TGTGCCATCAGTGAGGGGTTCCAGGAAGAAGCTTTCTTT. As protein: CAISEGFQEEAFF.

This chain uses TRBV5-4 with TRBJ2-3, with a tentative D call TRBD1 (5 bases). V was pared by 4 bases and J by 2 bases, with 8 bases between. This CDR3 has 13 residues. Germline-derived CDR1 and CDR2 are SGHNT and YYREEE (reference sequence). As DNA, the CDR3 is TGTGCCAGCAGCCCGACAGACACAGATACGCAGTATTTT. Amino acids: CASSPTDTDTQYF.

This chain's CDR3 is CASSSLGGGNGETQYF. The CDR3 coding sequence is TGTGCCAGCAGCTCCCTGGGGGGAGGGAACGGAGAGACCCAGTACTTC. J is TRBJ2-5 and V is TRBV7-8, with 7 bases aligning to TRBD2. The germline gives CDR1 SGHVS, CDR2 FQNEAQ. The CDR3 length is 16 residues. V was clipped by 4 bases and J by 4 bases; unmatched bases: 12.

The CDR3 sequence is CASSYSRANPIYEQYF. CDR3 sequence (DNA): TGTGCCAGCAGTTACTCGAGGGCGAATCCCATCTACGAGCAGTACTTC. The chain joins TRBV6-5 to TRBJ2-7; D perhaps matches TRBD2 (5 bases). This CDR3 is 16 amino acids long. Germline V gene sequence: CDR1 MNHEY, CDR2 SVGAGI. V gave up 0 bases and J gave up 3 bases, with 15 bases separating them.

The gene calls are TRBV30 and TRBJ2-7, with 11 bases aligning to TRBD2. CDR1 and CDR2 (germline): GTSNPN, SVGIG (reference sequence). This CDR3 is 13 amino acids long. J gave up 8 bases and V 1 base, and 4 bases lay outside the gene matches. The CDR3 loop is CAWSETSGVKQYF. The CDR3 DNA sequence: TGTGCCTGGAGTGAGACTAGCGGGGTGAAGCAGTACTTC.

This clone was found once. CDR3 loop: CAWSIELAKNIQYF. As DNA, the CDR3 is TGTGCCTGGAGTATCGAGCTAGCCAAAAACATTCAGTACTTC. J is TRBJ2-4 and V is TRBV30; D not resolved. CDR3 length: 14 amino acids. The germline V gene has CDR1 GTSNPN and CDR2 SVGIG (reference sequence). V dropped 2 bases and J dropped 0 bases, with 8 bases sitting between them.

The genes are TRBV7-8 and TRBJ2-5; unclear D gene. Germline V lookup: CDR1 SGHVS, CDR2 FQNEAQ. The germline V and J ends were trimmed by 1 base and 1 base, with 4 bases remaining between them. The CDR3 length is 13 residues. The CDR3 DNA reads as TGTGCCAGCAGCTTAGAAATCCAAGAGACCCAGTACTTC. Translated: CASSLEIQETQYF.

The V call is TRBV4-1, the J call TRBJ1-5; no firm D call. The CDR3 runs 15 residues. The germline V gene has CDR1 MGHRA and CDR2 YSYEKL. Between the trimmed V and J ends, which lost 1 base and 4 bases, there was a span of 11 bases. The DNA of the CDR3 is TGCGCCAGCAGCCAAGGTGGCAGCCTAAATCAGCCCCAGCATTTT. Translating gives CASSQGGSLNQPQHF.

The CDR3 sequence: CAWTSDSNQPQHF. The CDR3 DNA is TGTGCCTGGACTAGCGATAGCAATCAGCCCCAGCATTTT. J is TRBJ1-5 and V is TRBV30; D not resolved. Trimming removed 4 bases at V and 0 bases at J, with 7 bases between. In germline, CDR1 is GTSNPN, CDR2 SVGIG (reference sequence). There are 13 residues in the CDR3.

As to this clone: Other DNA sequences in the sample encode the same CDR3. J is TRBJ2-3 and V is TRBV18; TRBD2 matches 9 bases. V was clipped by 1 base and J by 0 bases; unmatched bases: 2. This CDR3 is 16 amino acids long. Germline loops: CDR1 KGHSH, CDR2 LQKENI. As DNA, the CDR3 is TGTGCCAGCTCACCACTAGCGGGGGCCAGCACAGATACGCAGTATTTT. Translating it yields CASSPLAGASTDTQYF. Complete variable domain (other parts from reference TRBV18 and TRBJ2-3): NAGVMQNPRHLVRRRGQEARLRCSPMKGHSHVYWYRQLPEEGLKFMVYLQKENIIDESGMPKERFSAEFPKEGPSILRIQQVVRGDSAAYFCASSPLAGASTDTQYFGPGTRLTVL.

V and J are TRBV19 and TRBJ1-2; D unresolved. The V gene's germline CDR1 is LNHDA and CDR2 SQIVND (reference sequence). The CDR3 totals 11 residues. V was trimmed by 3 bases and J by 10 bases, leaving 9 bases between them. The CDR3 region is CASSMERVYTF. The DNA for the CDR3 is TGTGCCAGTAGTATGGAAAGGGTCTACACCTTC.

The rearrangement links TRBV28 to TRBJ1-1, with TRBD1 matching over 7 bases. Germline loops: CDR1 MDHEN, CDR2 SYDVKM. The CDR3 is made up of 15 amino acids. Losses at the gene ends were 5 bases for V and 1 base for J; bases not matched to a gene: 7. The CDR3 DNA follows: TGTGCCAGCAGTCCAGGGGGGATGAGGAACACTGAAGCTTTCTTT. This codes for CASSPGGMRNTEAFF.

In this sample, this clone turned up once. The chain has TRBV5-1 and TRBJ2-6; TRBD1 aligns across 10 bases. CDR1 and CDR2 (germline): SGHRS, YFSETQ. This CDR3 region has 18 residues. Losses at the gene ends were 0 bases for V and 1 base for J; bases not matched to a gene: 4. CDR3 bases: TGCGCCAGCAGCTTGGCGGGGGACAGGGGTTCTGGGGCCAACGTCCTGACTTTC. Translated, it gives CASSLAGDRGSGANVLTF.

The chain joins TRBV2 to TRBJ2-7; D gene unclear. The CDR3 is 12 residues long. Germline V lookup: CDR1 SNHLY, CDR2 FYNNEI. V lost 3 bases, J lost 12 bases, and 15 bases lay in between. CDR3 in amino acids: CASSEQEPKGYF. The CDR3 bases are TGTGCCAGCAGTGAGCAGGAGCCGAAGGGGTACTTC.

The gene calls are TRBV19 and TRBJ2-7; 9 positions agree with TRBD1. Unmatched junction bases numbered 11, after V lost 6 bases and J lost 5 bases. Germline V gene sequence: CDR1 LNHDA, CDR2 SQIVND (reference sequence). The CDR3 covers 15 residues. This CDR3 is CASSHRDRVFHEQYF. The CDR3 nucleotides read TGTGCCAGTAGCCACCGGGACAGGGTTTTCCACGAGCAGTACTTC. Together with reference TRBV19 and TRBJ2-7, the CDR3 gives the full variable domain: DGGITQSPKYLFRKEGQNVTLSCEQNLNHDAMYWYRQDPGQGLRLIYYSQIVNDFQKGDIAEGYSVSREKKESFPLTVTSAQKNPTAFYLCASSHRDRVFHEQYFGPGTRLTVT.

V usage is TRBV28 and J usage is TRBJ1-5; D remains ambiguous. The V gene lost 2 bases and the J gene lost 5 bases, with 16 bases spanning the gap. Per germline, CDR1 MDHEN and CDR2 SYDVKM. The CDR3 covers 16 residues. The CDR3 sequence: CASSLVHRVSHQPQHF. In DNA, the CDR3 is TGTGCCAGCAGTTTAGTCCATAGAGTCAGCCATCAGCCCCAGCATTTT.

The chain carries TRBV29-1 and TRBJ1-2; D may be TRBD1 (6 bases). The germline V and J ends were trimmed by 5 bases and 2 bases, with 9 bases remaining between them. The length of the CDR3 is 12 residues. CDR1 is SQVTM and CDR2 is ANQGSEA in the germline V gene. Here the CDR3 DNA reads TGCAGCGTTTCGGACAGAAACTATGGCTACACCTTC. It translates to CSVSDRNYGYTF.

The J gene is TRBJ2-5, the V gene TRBV11-2, with 8 bases matching TRBD2. Germline values: CDR1 SGHAT, CDR2 FQNNGV. The V and J ends lost 5 bases and 5 bases, in that order; junction bases with no gene match: 22. This CDR3 contains 19 residues. The CDR3 is CASSPGGEHNGALGETQYF. The CDR3 DNA follows: TGTGCCAGCAGCCCCGGGGGGGAGCACAACGGGGCCCTGGGGGAGACCCAGTACTTC.

About this clone itself: Other DNA sequences in the same sample also yield this CDR3. The V gene is TRBV7-9, the J gene TRBJ2-7; weak D call: TRBD1 (7 bases). This CDR3 is 14 amino acids long. Trimming shortened V by 1 base and J by 2 bases, and 9 bases separated the two germline ends. CDR1 and CDR2 from the germline V gene are SEHNR and FQNEAQ (reference sequence). The CDR3 DNA follows: TGTGCCAGCAGCTTAGGCGGGACAGCCTACGAGCAGTACTTC. It codes for CASSLGGTAYEQYF.